Sequencing of this T cell receptor beta chain was carried out in a study of T cells after yellow fever vaccination (dated by TCRdb to the late 2010s). Looking at the study overall: The SMART-Seq v4 Ultra Low Input RNA kit was used to prepare libraries from fractions with low cell numbers. To follow T-cell clones before and after both primary and booster YFV17D yellow fever vaccination, bulk TCR alpha and beta repertoires underwent longitudinal sequencing. Two healthy male donors made up the cohort, one aged 18 to 30 years and the other aged 30 to 40 years. Blood was collected at multiple timepoints before and after primary and secondary immunization, and bulk PBMC replicates and cell subsets were isolated.

The sample holds a few counts of this clonotype. Its antigen remains undetermined. Nothing much larger sits one base from this clone, and base qualities are not available. TCR cDNA was synthesized by 5'RACE template switching, which introduced a universal primer site and unique molecular identifiers. Priming of cDNA synthesis was performed from both the TCR alpha and TCR beta constant segments. Library amplification involved two PCR steps, and the second step added sample barcodes and sequencing adapters. Libraries were sequenced on Illumina HiSeq 2500 (2x100 bp) or NovaSeq (2x150 bp). The source study handled its data this way. Demultiplexing of reads and collapsing into UMI consensus sequences were performed with MIGEC, and V(D)J alignment was carried out with MiXCR. Vaccine-responding clonotypes were defined with edgeR using replicate PBMC samples, requiring FDR below 0.01 and a log2 fold change above 5 up to day 15. CD4 or CD8 identity was assigned to each bulk clonotype according to whether the clonotype was present at higher abundance in the sequenced CD4 repertoire or the sequenced CD8 repertoire. The public reads were reprocessed in TCRdb via fastp at Q25 and MiXCR, keeping in-frame beta chains. Under each unique CDR3 protein, matching rows form one entry showing the most common genes and DNA. TCRdb, not the original authors, processed these V and J calls. The sample table lists roughly 79,000 distinct CDR3 sequences, more than 5.5% of them with a count of one. 25% to 35% of the sample is taken by the ten largest.

The investigation overall reported the following: A small fraction of clonotypes showed up in both the CD4 and CD8 compartments, probably as a result of convergent recombination. The study included only two donors, which limits how far the findings can be generalized. Computational filtering was required because FACS-sorted repertoires could contain abundant contaminating clonotypes from the bulk population. The secondary T-cell response was found to be weaker but faster than the primary response, with a peak reached on day 5 rather than on day 15. After the booster, most clones that had expanded after primary vaccination were detected again (over 95% of CD4 and more than 85% of CD8), suggesting broad maintenance of memory.

The sample's treatment or condition, from its label and the paper: live attenuated yellow fever vaccine strain. PBMCs were isolated from peripheral blood using a standard Ficoll-Paque protocol. Dynabeads CD4 and CD8 positive selection kits were used to isolate CD4 and CD8 T-cell fractions. TriZol was used to extract RNA from bulk PBMCs, from CD4 and CD8 fractions, and from dextramer-positive and dextramer-negative fractions. Via the germline V gene, CDR1 is SGHAT and CDR2 FQNNGV. Between the V and J ends, shortened by 10 bases and 5 bases respectively, the junction contains 20 bases. The CDR3 holds 15 amino acids from the cysteine to the phenylalanine. The kept DNA is CDR3 alone, 45 bases in frame from the first base.

Sequencing used CD8+ T cells sorted from PBMCs, obtained roughly 10 days after the first yellow fever vaccination. The source is a man between 18 and 35 years old who received the YFV17D yellow fever vaccine. The V and J segments used are TRBV11-2 and TRBJ2-2; no confident D gene assignment can be made. CDR3 reads: CATYMVNNGTGELFF. The DNA reads as follows: TGTGCCACCTATATGGTAAACAATGGTACCGGGGAGCTGTTTTTT.